This T cell receptor beta chain was found in a study of CXCR3-negative and CXCR3-positive naive CD8 T cells. Study-wide results and caveats: Researchers report CXCR3 expression partially decreased after cryopreservation, with fresh PBMCs used in most assays. TCR strength was inferred from TRB CDR3 properties, while surface CD5 was comparable between naive subsets. Comparison of naive CXCR3-negative and CXCR3-positive cells revealed similar TRBV-TRBJ usage, while memory cells differed.

A remark on this clonotype: Its antigen is not known.

Germline V gene lookup returns CDR1 MDHEN and CDR2 SYDVKM. The CDR3 consists of 18 residues. TRB cDNA was prepared as libraries by UMI-labeled 5' RACE. TCRdb reprocessed the 5' RACE reads, with one entry per CDR3 protein and no DNA. This sample's table has 35,000 to 50,000 distinct CDR3 sequences. Investigators sorted each CD8+ T cell subset in triplicate, taking approximately 300,000 cells each time. The chain combines TRBV28 with TRBJ1-5. Sequenced material: memory CD8+ T cells from blood. The clonotype comes from a human donor in good health. Some clones in this sample may be carry-over from other donors' samples. The CDR3 sequence is CASSAQVGERWGNQPQHF.